This TCR beta chain was found in a study of graft-versus-host responses after intestinal transplantation. Study background: Induction with anti-thymocyte globulin, then tacrolimus and steroids for around three years, was given to all recipients.

This clone occurred once. Method: immunoSEQ multiplex PCR; TCRdb's copy keeps in-frame clones and lacks some. The sample records approximately 50,000 clones, around nine tenths being singletons. Sequenced here: PBMCs, sampled 26 days after transplant. The receptor was derived from a human patient who received an intestinal transplant, so some T cells may come from the graft donor.

The chain's CDR3 is CSAQGQALNGEKLFF. Written as DNA, the CDR3 is TGCAGCGCCCAGGGTCAGGCCCTAAATGGGGAAAAACTGTTTTTT. V is TRBV29-1 and J is TRBJ1-4, with D perhaps TRBD1 (5 bases). Looked up from germline, CDR1 is SQVTM and CDR2 is ANQGSEA. Trimming took 7 bases from V and 8 from J, leaving 23 bases between them. The CDR3 has 15 amino acids.